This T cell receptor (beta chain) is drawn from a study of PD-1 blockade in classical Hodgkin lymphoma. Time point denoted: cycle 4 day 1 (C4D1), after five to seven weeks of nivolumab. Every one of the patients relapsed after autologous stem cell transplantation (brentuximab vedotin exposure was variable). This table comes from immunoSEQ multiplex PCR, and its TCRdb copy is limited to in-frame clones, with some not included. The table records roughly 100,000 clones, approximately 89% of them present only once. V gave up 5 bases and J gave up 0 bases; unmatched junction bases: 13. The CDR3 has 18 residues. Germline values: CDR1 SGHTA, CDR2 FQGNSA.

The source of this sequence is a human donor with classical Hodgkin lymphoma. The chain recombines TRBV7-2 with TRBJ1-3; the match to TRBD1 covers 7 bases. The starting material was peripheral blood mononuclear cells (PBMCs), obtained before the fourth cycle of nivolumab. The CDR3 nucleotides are TGTGCCAGCAGCCCCCGGGGTGGGGACAGAGACTCTGGAAACACCATATATTTT. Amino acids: CASSPRGGDRDSGNTIYF.